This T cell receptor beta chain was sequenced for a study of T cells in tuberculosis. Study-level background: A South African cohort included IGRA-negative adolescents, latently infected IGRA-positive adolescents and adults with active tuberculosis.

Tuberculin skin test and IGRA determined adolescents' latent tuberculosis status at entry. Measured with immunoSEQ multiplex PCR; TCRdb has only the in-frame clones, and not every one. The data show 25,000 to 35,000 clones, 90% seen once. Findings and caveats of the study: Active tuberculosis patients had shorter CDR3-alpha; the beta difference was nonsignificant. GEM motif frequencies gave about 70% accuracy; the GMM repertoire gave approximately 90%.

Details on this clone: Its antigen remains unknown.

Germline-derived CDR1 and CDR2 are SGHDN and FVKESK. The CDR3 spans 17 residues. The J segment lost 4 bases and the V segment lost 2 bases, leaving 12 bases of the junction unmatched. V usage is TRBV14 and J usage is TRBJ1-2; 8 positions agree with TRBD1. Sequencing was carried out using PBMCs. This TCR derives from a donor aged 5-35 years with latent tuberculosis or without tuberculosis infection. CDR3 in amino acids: CASSQRAGGQRSYGYTF. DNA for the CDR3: TGTGCCAGCAGCCAACGGGCAGGGGGCCAAAGGAGCTATGGCTACACCTTC.